The 25 T cell receptor beta chains reported below all come from one sample, sequenced in a study of T cells after yellow fever vaccination. TCRdb redid the calling of the 5' RACE reads with MiXCR, one entry per CDR3 protein. This table holds 200,000 to 300,000 distinct CDR3 sequences, roughly 3.5% found once. Sequenced material: PBMCs, taken 15 days after the yellow fever booster vaccination. Receptors originate from a man between 18 and 29 years old who received the YFV17D yellow fever vaccine.

This clonotype was found many times. The genes are TRBV4-3 and TRBJ2-2; 7 bases agree with TRBD1. This CDR3 is built from 17 residues. Germline-derived CDR1 and CDR2 are LGHNA and YSLEER. V was clipped by 3 bases and J by 0 bases; unmatched bases: 7. CDR3 in DNA: TGCGCCAGCAGCCATAGGATGGGGACAGCGAACACCGGGGAGCTGTTTTTT. Its translation is CASSHRMGTANTGELFF.

This clonotype occurred many times. The V and J genes are TRBV7-2 and TRBJ2-5, with 9 bases that match TRBD2. From germline, CDR1 is SGHTA and CDR2 FQGNSA. This CDR3 contains 15 residues. Losses at the gene ends were 1 base for V and 4 bases for J; bases not matched to a gene: 4. CDR3 residues: CASSLGGGARETQYF. The CDR3, as DNA: TGTGCCAGCAGCTTAGGCGGGGGGGCCAGAGAGACCCAGTACTTC.

The chain links TRBV6-6 to TRBJ1-6, with TRBD1 matching over 11 bases. V dropped 5 bases and J dropped 9; count of bases not matched to a gene: 9. CDR3 length: 16 residues. Germline loops: CDR1 MNHNY, CDR2 SVGAGI (reference sequence). This CDR3 is CASSRTWDRGISPLHF. CDR3 DNA: TGTGCCAGCAGTCGAACTTGGGACAGGGGGATTTCACCCCTCCACTTT.

DNA for the CDR3: TGTGCCAGCAGTTTGGAGACAGGGAATTCACCCCTCCACTTT. It encodes CASSLETGNSPLHF. V gene TRBV12-3 or TRBV12-4 combines with J gene TRBJ1-6, with 7 nucleotides matching TRBD1. The length of the CDR3 is 14 residues. V trimming: 3 bases; J trimming: 7 bases; junction bases outside the gene matches: 3.

At least ten counts were recorded for this clonotype. The genes are TRBV6-5 and TRBJ1-4; TRBD1 matches at 10 bases. Germline trimming cut 0 bases from V and 8 bases from J; bases unmatched to any gene: 3. CDR1 is MNHEY, CDR2 SVGAGI, per germline. This CDR3 is built from 15 residues. The CDR3: CASSYSGQGREKLFF. CDR3 in DNA: TGTGCCAGCAGTTACTCGGGACAGGGGAGGGAAAAACTGTTTTTT.

This clonotype was observed many times. V gene TRBV7-2 combines with J gene TRBJ1-5; no firm D call. The CDR3 runs to 15 residues. V dropped 5 bases and J dropped 0 bases, with 11 bases sitting between them. Germline CDR1 and CDR2: SGHTA and FQGNSA. DNA for the CDR3: TGTGCCAGCAGCCTAGAGAGGTATAGCAATCAGCCCCAGCATTTT. As protein: CASSLERYSNQPQHF.

This clonotype was found many times. The chain links TRBV4-1 to TRBJ1-4; D unclear. This CDR3 has 13 amino acids. The germline gives CDR1 MGHRA, CDR2 YSYEKL. V lost 4 bases and J lost 8, with 11 bases in between. The CDR3 DNA sequence: TGCGCCAGCAGCCTTAACTGGCCGGAAAAACTGTTTTTT. Residues: CASSLNWPEKLFF.

This clonotype was recorded many times. CDR3 sequence reads: CASSPTSGGDNEQFF. CDR3 coding DNA: TGTGCCAGCAGTCCTACTAGCGGGGGGGACAATGAGCAGTTCTTC. The chain carries TRBV2 and TRBJ2-1; 13 positions match TRBD2. From germline, CDR1 is SNHLY and CDR2 FYNNEI. The V and J ends lost 5 bases and 5 bases, in that order; junction bases with no gene match: 3. The CDR3 has 15 amino acids.

Ten or more counts support this clonotype. This rearrangement joins TRBV10-3 to TRBJ2-3; 7 bases are shared with TRBD2. V trimming: 7 bases; J trimming: 9 bases; junction bases outside the gene matches: 16. This CDR3 region has 15 residues. Germline CDR1 ENHRY, CDR2 SYGVKD. CDR3 in amino acids: CAINTLDRAGETQYF. CDR3 DNA: TGTGCCATCAACACACTAGATCGGGCGGGAGAGACGCAGTATTTT.

This clonotype was counted ten times or more. V gene TRBV5-1 combines with J gene TRBJ2-3; a possible D gene is TRBD1 (6 bases). This CDR3 is built from 14 residues. Looked up from germline, CDR1 is SGHRS and CDR2 is YFSETQ. Trimming took off 0 bases at V and 6 bases at J, with 11 bases between the two ends. CDR3 residues: CASSLAGADDTQYF. The DNA for the CDR3 is TGCGCCAGCAGCTTGGCAGGGGCGGACGATACGCAGTATTTT.

This clonotype has a handful of counts. The chain links TRBV7-3 to TRBJ2-1, with 7 bases matching TRBD1. CDR1 is SGHTA and CDR2 is FQGTGA in the germline V gene. The CDR3 length is 14 residues. The V gene end was trimmed by 2 bases and the J gene end by 10 bases; junction bases not matched to a gene: 8. This chain's CDR3 is CASSLGRQGREQFF. DNA of the CDR3: TGTGCCAGCAGCTTAGGGCGACAGGGCCGGGAGCAGTTCTTC.

The sample holds many counts of this clonotype. The V and J genes are TRBV12-3 or TRBV12-4 and TRBJ2-1; D may be TRBD2 (6 bases). The CDR3 has 11 residues. Trimming pared 10 bases from V and 2 bases from J, leaving 6 bases between. The CDR3 sequence: CATSAYNEQFF. CDR3 coding DNA: TGTGCCACTAGCGCCTACAATGAGCAGTTCTTC.

This clonotype was seen repeatedly, ten times or more. This chain joins TRBV6-2 or TRBV6-3 and TRBJ2-7, with D perhaps TRBD1 (5 bases). V shed 5 bases and J shed 1 base, with 15 bases lying between them. The V gene's germline CDR1 is MNHEY and CDR2 SVGEGT. This CDR3 is built from 15 residues. DNA for the CDR3: TGTGCCAGCAGTCGACTTCTGACAGCATCCTACGAGCAGTACTTC. This sequence encodes CASSRLLTASYEQYF.

The table lists this clonotype with many counts. The V and J genes are TRBV5-1 and TRBJ2-5; D is possibly TRBD1 (6 bases). The CDR3 loop spans 16 amino acids. V lost 0 bases to trimming and J lost 0 bases, with 12 bases between them. The germline V gene encodes CDR1 SGHRS and CDR2 YFSETQ. CDR3 region: CASSLVLRTDQETQYF. CDR3 coding DNA: TGCGCCAGCAGCTTGGTTTTGCGGACAGACCAAGAGACCCAGTACTTC.

This clonotype has at least ten counts. The rearrangement links TRBV13 to TRBJ1-6; the match to TRBD1 covers 9 bases. The V gene end was trimmed by 5 bases and the J gene end by 5 bases; junction bases not matched to a gene: 1. CDR1 and CDR2 (germline): PRHDT, FYEKMQ (reference sequence). CDR3 length: 14 amino acids. Here the CDR3 DNA reads TGTGCCAGCAGCAGGACAGGGGATAATTCACCCCTCCACTTT. Amino acid sequence: CASSRTGDNSPLHF.

This clonotype came up many times. The V gene is TRBV7-8, the J gene TRBJ1-6; TRBD1 might be the D (5 bases). Germline assignment: CDR1 SGHVS and CDR2 FQNEAQ. The CDR3 length is 17 residues. V lost 1 base and J 7 bases, leaving 17 bases between the germline ends. CDR3: CASSLDLGGGLNSPLHF. The DNA of the CDR3 is TGTGCCAGCAGCTTAGATCTTGGGGGGGGTCTCAATTCACCCCTCCACTTT.

This clonotype was detected many times. The chain is built from TRBV4-1 and TRBJ2-7, with D perhaps matching TRBD1 (5 bases). V was clipped by 0 bases and J by 3 bases, with 12 bases between them. The CDR3 spans 15 residues. Germline CDR1 is MGHRA and CDR2 is YSYEKL. The CDR3 sequence: CASSQDSGGHYEQYF. CDR3 bases: TGCGCCAGCAGCCAAGATTCAGGCGGACACTACGAGCAGTACTTC.

V gene TRBV6-1 combines with J gene TRBJ1-4, with a tentative D call TRBD1 (5 bases). This CDR3 is 13 amino acids long. Trimming stripped 11 bases from V and 4 bases from J, with 14 bases between. CDR1 and CDR2 from the germline V gene are MNHNS and SASEGT. CDR3 in DNA: TGTGCCGGTCACAGGTCCTATAATGAAAAACTGTTTTTT. This codes for CAGHRSYNEKLFF.

This clonotype was seen ten or more times. The chain carries TRBV6-6 and TRBJ1-2; 7 nucleotides align to TRBD1. Per germline, CDR1 MNHNY and CDR2 SVGAGI (reference sequence). The CDR3 is made up of 14 amino acids. Trimming at V came to 5 bases and at J to 3 bases, leaving 6 bases not matched to a gene. This CDR3 reads CASSRPGTDYGYTF. CDR3 DNA sequence: TGTGCCAGCAGTCGGCCCGGGACAGACTATGGCTACACCTTC.

This clonotype was counted at least ten times. The V gene is TRBV5-4, the J gene TRBJ2-1; 8 bases agree with TRBD2. The CDR3 runs 15 residues. Germline-derived CDR1 and CDR2 are SGHNT and YYREEE (reference sequence). V shed 6 bases, J shed 2 bases, and the junction held 7 bases outside the gene matches. The CDR3 reads CASTMTSEPYNEQFF. DNA for the CDR3: TGTGCCAGCACCATGACTAGCGAACCCTACAATGAGCAGTTCTTC.

CDR3 DNA: TGTGCCAGCAGTACAACAGTAGGCAGTTCACCCCTCCACTTT. Protein: CASSTTVGSSPLHF. The chain couples TRBV6-5 to TRBJ1-6; D unresolved. The germline V gene encodes CDR1 MNHEY and CDR2 SVGAGI. The CDR3 loop spans 14 amino acids. Between the trimmed V and J ends, which lost 5 bases and 9 bases, there was a span of 14 bases.

This clonotype appeared many times. The chain carries TRBV3-1 and TRBJ2-4; 8 bases are shared with TRBD1. V was clipped by 4 bases and J by 9 bases; unmatched bases: 11. This CDR3 is 15 amino acids long. CDR1 and CDR2 from the germline V gene are LGHDT and YNNKEL (reference sequence). The CDR3 DNA reads TGTGCCAGCAGCCGGACGTCCGGGACAGGATTCATTCAGTACTTC. It specifies CASSRTSGTGFIQYF. Looking up the rest from reference TRBV3-1 and TRBJ2-4 gives the full variable domain: DTAVSQTPKYLVTQMGNDKSIKCEQNLGHDTMYWYKQDSKKFLKIMFSYNNKELIINETVPNRFSPKSPDKAHLNLHINSLELGDSAVYFCASSRTSGTGFIQYFGAGTRLSVL.

This clonotype appeared many times. The CDR3 loop reads CASSGWDGENTEAFF. The CDR3 DNA reads as TGTGCCAGCAGTGGGTGGGACGGTGAGAACACTGAAGCTTTCTTT. V gene TRBV25-1 combines with J gene TRBJ1-1; possibly TRBD1 for D (5 bases). CDR1 is MGHDK, CDR2 SYGVNS, per germline. The CDR3 totals 15 residues. With 4 bases removed from V and 1 base from J, the gap between germline ends came to 13 bases.

This clonotype occurred many times. V usage is TRBV12-3 or TRBV12-4 and J usage is TRBJ2-1; the D gene is possibly TRBD2 (5 bases). This CDR3 spans 15 amino acids. Trimming cost V 8 bases and J 5 bases, with 19 bases left between them. CDR3: CASGQVAPGNNEQFF. The CDR3 nucleotides are TGTGCCAGCGGGCAGGTCGCGCCGGGGAACAATGAGCAGTTCTTC.

This clonotype was seen many times. The V gene is TRBV4-3, the J gene TRBJ2-1; TRBD2 is a possible D gene (5 bases). V shed 1 base and J shed 4 bases, with 5 bases lying between them. The germline V gene encodes CDR1 LGHNA and CDR2 YSLEER. This CDR3 comprises 13 residues. Written as DNA, the CDR3 is TGCGCCAGCAGCCAAGGACTATACAATGAGCAGTTCTTC. This translates into CASSQGLYNEQFF.